Below are 21 T cell receptor beta chains sequenced from a single sample in a study of blood T cell repertoires in COVID-19 (dated by TCRdb to between 2020 and 2021). Libraries were made using the immunoSEQ multiplex PCR assay. TCRdb holds this immuneACCESS table with in-frame rearrangements only. Some clones are missing; in checked studies, unresolved V genes explain under half, and the rest has no known cause. This sample holds about 210,000 clones; under 90% were observed only once. About 10% of the sample is in the top ten clones. Source material: peripheral blood. The source is a woman aged 80 or over with COVID-19, enrolled during active disease.

A note on this clone: With a much larger clone just one base away, this may be a read error. The sample holds other DNA sequences that translate to the same CDR3. The genes are TRBV3-1 (or the pseudogene TRBV3-2) and TRBJ1-1; possible D gene TRBD1, 6 bases. The CDR3 extends over 15 amino acids. The V end was cut by 4 bases, the J end by 0 bases, with 12 bases between. CDR1 is LGHDT and CDR2 is YNNKEL in the germline V gene (reference sequence). The CDR3, as DNA: TGTGCCAGCAGCCTGGGGCAGGGGTTGAACACTGAAGCTTTCTTT. This codes for CASSLGQGLNTEAFF.

The V gene is TRBV19, the J gene TRBJ2-7, with TRBD1 matching over 7 bases. Germline assignment: CDR1 LNHDA and CDR2 SQIVND (reference sequence). CDR3 length: 14 amino acids. The V gene end was trimmed by 2 bases and the J gene end by 2 bases; junction bases not matched to a gene: 3. CDR3 sequence reads: CASSIPGTAYEQYF. Written as DNA, the CDR3 is TGTGCCAGTAGTATACCCGGGACAGCCTACGAGCAGTACTTC.

The rearrangement joins TRBV6-5 to TRBJ2-1, with D possibly being TRBD2 (7 bases). Germline V gene sequence: CDR1 MNHEY, CDR2 SVGAGI. The V gene lost 0 bases and the J gene lost 7 bases, with 16 bases spanning the gap. The CDR3 is 16 amino acids. CDR3 amino acids: CASSYSGGGLPNEQFF. CDR3 DNA: TGTGCCAGCAGTTACTCAGGGGGGGGGCTTCCAAATGAGCAGTTCTTC.

The chain employs TRBV6-2 or TRBV6-3 and TRBJ2-7, with D possibly matching TRBD2 (5 bases). Germline loops: CDR1 MNHEY, CDR2 SVGEGT. V lost 5 bases to trimming and J lost 5 bases, with 16 bases between them. The CDR3 runs 14 residues. The CDR3 region has the DNA TGTGCCAGCAGTACCGCCGGAGGTTCCAACGAGCAGTACTTC. Its translation is CASSTAGGSNEQYF.

CDR3 in DNA: TGTGCCAGCAATGGACTGGATAATGAGCAGTTCTTC. Translating gives CASNGLDNEQFF. This chain uses TRBV2 with TRBJ2-1; D possibly corresponds to TRBD2 (5 bases). V was clipped by 7 bases and J by 7 bases, with 11 bases between them. Germline V gives CDR1 SNHLY, CDR2 FYNNEI. CDR3 size: 12 residues.

V is TRBV18 and J is TRBJ2-1; perhaps TRBD2 as D (6 bases). The CDR3 is made up of 15 amino acids. Per the germline V gene, CDR1 is KGHSH and CDR2 is LQKENI. The V end was cut by 3 bases, the J end by 6 bases, with 15 bases between. Here the CDR3 reads CASSPGTASPNEQFF. CDR3 DNA sequence: TGTGCCAGCTCACCGGGGACTGCGTCACCCAATGAGCAGTTCTTC.

J is TRBJ2-7 and V is TRBV5-1; 11 bases agree with TRBD1. The junction had 4 bases not matched to a gene; V was cut back by 4 bases and J by 4 bases. CDR1 is SGHRS, CDR2 YFSETQ, per germline. The CDR3 is 14 residues long. For the CDR3, the DNA is TGCGCCAGCAGCAGCGGACAGGGGGCTTACGAGCAGTACTTC. Translated, it gives CASSSGQGAYEQYF.

This chain joins TRBV18 and TRBJ1-2; possible D gene TRBD1, 6 bases. The germline V gene encodes CDR1 KGHSH and CDR2 LQKENI. Trimming took off 3 bases at V and 0 bases at J, with 11 bases between the two ends. The CDR3 sequence is 15 residues long. CDR3 residues: CASSPLQGSNYGYTF. In DNA, the CDR3 is TGTGCCAGCTCACCGTTACAGGGCTCTAACTATGGCTACACCTTC. Full variable domain (missing parts from reference TRBV18 and TRBJ1-2): NAGVMQNPRHLVRRRGQEARLRCSPMKGHSHVYWYRQLPEEGLKFMVYLQKENIIDESGMPKERFSAEFPKEGPSILRIQQVVRGDSAAYFCASSPLQGSNYGYTFGSGTRLTVV.

This chain connects TRBV2 to TRBJ1-1; D uncertain. The germline V gene has CDR1 SNHLY and CDR2 FYNNEI. Trimming stripped 4 bases from V and 1 base from J, with 10 bases between. CDR3 length equals 14 residues. CDR3 sequence reads: CASSARLQNTEAFF. The CDR3 nucleotides read TGTGCCAGCAGTGCTCGTTTACAGAACACTGAAGCTTTCTTT.

This clone was seen only a few times. J is TRBJ1-1 and V is TRBV30; TRBD1 might be the D (5 bases). The CDR3 runs to 10 residues. CDR1 and CDR2 from the germline V gene are GTSNPN and SVGIG (reference sequence). V was clipped by 7 bases and J by 7 bases, with 10 bases between them. The CDR3 DNA is TGTGCCTCCAGGGAAATTGAAGCTTTCTTT. Residues: CASREIEAFF.

J is TRBJ1-1 and V is TRBV19; TRBD1 agrees at 8 bases. V shed 3 bases and J 1 base; nucleotides not matched to a gene: 7. This CDR3 is 16 amino acids long. Germline CDR1 is LNHDA and CDR2 is SQIVND (reference sequence). CDR3 coding DNA: TGTGCCAGTAGTATGAGACAGGGGCGGTCGAACACTGAAGCTTTCTTT. This sequence encodes CASSMRQGRSNTEAFF.

In this sample, this clone turned up once. The chain uses TRBV9 and TRBJ2-7; TRBD1 matches 9 bases. The CDR3 has 17 amino acids. V lost 0 bases, J lost 0 bases, and 7 bases stayed unmatched. Germline CDR1 is SGDLS and CDR2 is YYNGEE. CDR3 nucleotide sequence: TGTGCCAGCAGCGTAGCGGACAGGGGAGGGCCCTCCTACGAGCAGTACTTC. Protein: CASSVADRGGPSYEQYF.

V usage is TRBV19 and J usage is TRBJ1-4; TRBD1 might be the D (6 bases). The V gene's germline CDR1 is LNHDA and CDR2 SQIVND (reference sequence). This CDR3 has 15 residues. V was clipped by 3 bases and J by 8 bases, with 16 bases between them. CDR3 coding DNA: TGTGCCAGTAGTATTGGGGGCACAATGAAAGAAAAACTGTTTTTT. Translated: CASSIGGTMKEKLFF.

The chain's CDR3 is CASSLPSGTYNEQFF. In DNA, the CDR3 is TGCGCCAGCAGCTTGCCCTCCGGGACCTACAATGAGCAGTTCTTC. The chain joins TRBV5-1 to TRBJ2-1; the D gene is possibly TRBD2 (5 bases). The CDR3 has 15 residues. Trimming took 1 base from V and 2 from J, leaving 10 bases between them. Germline values: CDR1 SGHRS, CDR2 YFSETQ. Supplemented by reference TRBV5-1 and TRBJ2-1, the full variable domain reads KAGVTQTPRYLIKTRGQQVTLSCSPISGHRSVSWYQQTPGQGLQFLFEYFSETQRNKGNFPGRFSGRQFSNSRSEMNVSTLELGDSALYLCASSLPSGTYNEQFFGPGTRLTVL.

This rearrangement joins TRBV5-4 to TRBJ2-1; no firm D call. V lost 0 bases, J lost 5 bases, and 3 bases lay in between. Per the germline V gene, CDR1 is SGHNT and CDR2 is YYREEE (reference sequence). This CDR3 is 12 amino acids long. This chain's CDR3 is CASSLDNNEQFF. The CDR3 DNA is TGTGCCAGCAGCTTGGACAACAATGAGCAGTTCTTC.

V is TRBV27 and J is TRBJ2-3; tentatively, D is TRBD2 (6 bases). Trimming removed 5 bases from V and 2 bases from J, with 11 bases in between. This CDR3 region has 14 residues. Per the germline V gene, CDR1 is MNHEY and CDR2 is SMNVEV (reference sequence). CDR3 region: CASSTRLDTDTQYF. CDR3 bases: TGTGCCAGCAGTACAAGACTAGACACAGATACGCAGTATTTT.

This chain links TRBV19 with TRBJ1-1; no firm D call. Germline V gene sequence: CDR1 LNHDA, CDR2 SQIVND (reference sequence). V lost 5 bases and J 5 bases, leaving 12 bases between the germline ends. The CDR3 has 13 residues. As DNA, the CDR3 is TGTGCCAGTAGTGTCGACATTGGGACTGAAGCTTTCTTT. Translating gives CASSVDIGTEAFF.

This clone showed up just a few times. This chain links TRBV11-2 with TRBJ1-2; unclear D gene. The germline V and J ends were trimmed by 4 bases and 7 bases, with 10 bases remaining between them. The CDR3 covers 12 residues. From germline, CDR1 is SGHAT and CDR2 FQNNGV. The DNA for the CDR3 is TGTGCCAGCAGCTCCTTCCCGGTTGGCTACACCTTC. It specifies CASSSFPVGYTF.

This chain uses TRBV5-8 with TRBJ2-3; D is uncertain. There are 13 residues in the CDR3. Trimming removed 4 bases from V and 4 bases from J, with 10 bases in between. Germline V gene sequence: CDR1 SGHTS, CDR2 YDEGEE. Here the CDR3 reads CASSLAHSDTQYF. DNA for the CDR3: TGTGCCAGCAGCCTGGCTCACTCAGATACGCAGTATTTT. Drawing the rest from reference TRBV5-8 and TRBJ2-3, the complete variable domain is EAGVTQSPTHLIKTRGQQATLRCSPISGHTSVYWYQQALGLGLQFLLWYDEGEERNRGNFPPRFSGRQFPNYSSELNVNALELEDSALYLCASSLAHSDTQYFGPGTRLTVL.

This clone was seen only a few times. The genes are TRBV28 and TRBJ2-2; 11 bases are a match to TRBD1. The CDR3 contains 16 residues. Germline values: CDR1 MDHEN, CDR2 SYDVKM. V gave up 5 bases and J gave up 6 bases; unmatched junction bases: 8. CDR3 nucleotide sequence: TGTGCCAGCAGTCAGTGGGACAGGGGGACACCCGGGGAGCTGTTTTTT. Translation: CASSQWDRGTPGELFF.

J is TRBJ2-7 and V is TRBV11-3, with D maybe TRBD2 (6 bases). This CDR3 is 14 amino acids long. V shed 1 base and J shed 7 bases, with 14 bases lying between them. Per the germline V gene, CDR1 is SGHNT and CDR2 is YENEEA. CDR3 bases: TGTGCCAGCAGCTTAGCCCCGGCGGGGTGTGAGCAGTACGTC. Translation gives CASSLAPAGCEQYV.